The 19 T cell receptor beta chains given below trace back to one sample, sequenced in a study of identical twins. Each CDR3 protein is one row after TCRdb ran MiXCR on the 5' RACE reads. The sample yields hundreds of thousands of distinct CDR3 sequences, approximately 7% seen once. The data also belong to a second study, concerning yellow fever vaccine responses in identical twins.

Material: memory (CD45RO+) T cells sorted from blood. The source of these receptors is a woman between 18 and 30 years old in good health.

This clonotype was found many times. This CDR3 reads CSARGRKLSGEQYF. In DNA form, the CDR3 reads TGCAGTGCTAGAGGTAGAAAACTGAGCGGCGAGCAGTACTTC. V is TRBV20-1 and J is TRBJ2-7, with D perhaps TRBD2 (5 bases). This CDR3 region has 14 residues. Trimming pared 1 base from V and 6 bases from J, leaving 16 bases between. Germline V lookup: CDR1 DFQATT, CDR2 SNEGSKA (reference sequence).

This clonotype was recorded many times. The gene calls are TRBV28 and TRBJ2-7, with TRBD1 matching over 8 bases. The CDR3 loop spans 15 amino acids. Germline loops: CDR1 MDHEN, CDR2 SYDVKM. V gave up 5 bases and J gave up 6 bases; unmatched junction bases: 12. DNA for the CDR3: TGTGCCAGCAGTGAGCGGACAGGGCTCGTAAGCGAGCAGTACTTC. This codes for CASSERTGLVSEQYF. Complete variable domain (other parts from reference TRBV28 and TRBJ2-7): DVKVTQSSRYLVKRTGEKVFLECVQDMDHENMFWYRQDPGLGLRLIYFSYDVKMKEKGDIPEGYSVSREKKERFSLILESASTNQTSMYLCASSERTGLVSEQYFGPGTRLTVT.

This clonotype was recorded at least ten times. The CDR3 region is CASSKWTSGTGELFF. CDR3 sequence (DNA): TGTGCCAGCAGTAAATGGACTAGCGGCACCGGGGAGCTGTTTTTT. This rearrangement joins TRBV6-2 or TRBV6-3 to TRBJ2-2; TRBD2 matches at 10 bases. This CDR3 region has 15 residues. Germline values: CDR1 MNHEY, CDR2 SVGEGT. V trimming: 5 bases; J trimming: 4 bases; junction bases outside the gene matches: 4.

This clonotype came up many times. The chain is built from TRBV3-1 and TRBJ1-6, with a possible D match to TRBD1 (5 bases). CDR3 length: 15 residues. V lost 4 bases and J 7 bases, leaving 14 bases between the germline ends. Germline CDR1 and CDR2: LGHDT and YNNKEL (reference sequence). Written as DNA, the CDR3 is TGTGCCAGCAGCCGCCTCGGGACGGGGAATTCACCCCTCCACTTT. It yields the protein CASSRLGTGNSPLHF.

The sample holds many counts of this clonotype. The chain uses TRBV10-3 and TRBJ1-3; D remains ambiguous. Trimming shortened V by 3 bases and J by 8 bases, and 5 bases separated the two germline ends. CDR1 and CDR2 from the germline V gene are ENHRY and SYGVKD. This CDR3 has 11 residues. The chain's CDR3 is CAISDGDTIYF. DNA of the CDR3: TGTGCCATCAGTGATGGTGACACCATATATTTT.

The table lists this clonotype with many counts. The CDR3 DNA reads TGTGCCAGCAGTGCGGGACCAGACTACAATGAGCAGTTCTTC. Amino acids: CASSAGPDYNEQFF. J is TRBJ2-1 and V is TRBV6-4, with D perhaps being TRBD1 or TRBD2 (5 bases each). This CDR3 has 14 residues. Trimming shortened V by 4 bases and J by 3 bases, and 10 bases separated the two germline ends. Germline V lookup: CDR1 MRHNA, CDR2 SNTAGT.

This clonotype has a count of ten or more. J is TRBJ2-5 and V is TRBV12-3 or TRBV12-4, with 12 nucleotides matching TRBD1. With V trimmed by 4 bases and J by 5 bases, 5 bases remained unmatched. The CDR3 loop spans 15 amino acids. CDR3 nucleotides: TGTGCCAGCAGTTATGGGACAGGGGGCTCGGAGACCCAGTACTTC. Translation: CASSYGTGGSETQYF.

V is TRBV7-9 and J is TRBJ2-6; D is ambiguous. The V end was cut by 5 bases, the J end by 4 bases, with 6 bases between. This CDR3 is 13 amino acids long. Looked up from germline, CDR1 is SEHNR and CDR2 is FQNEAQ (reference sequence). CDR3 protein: CASSSTGANVLTF. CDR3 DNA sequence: TGTGCCAGCAGCAGTACCGGGGCCAACGTCCTGACTTTC.

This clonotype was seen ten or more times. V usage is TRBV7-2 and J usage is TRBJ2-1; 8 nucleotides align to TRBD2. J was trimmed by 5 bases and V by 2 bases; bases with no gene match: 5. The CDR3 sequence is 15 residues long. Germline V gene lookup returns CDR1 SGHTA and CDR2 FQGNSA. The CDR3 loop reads CASSLSGLVNNEQFF. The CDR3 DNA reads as TGTGCCAGCAGCTTATCGGGACTAGTCAACAATGAGCAGTTCTTC.

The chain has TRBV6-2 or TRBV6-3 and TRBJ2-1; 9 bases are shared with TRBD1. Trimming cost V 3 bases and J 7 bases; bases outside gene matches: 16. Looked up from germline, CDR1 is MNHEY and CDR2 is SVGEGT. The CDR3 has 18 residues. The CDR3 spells CASSYVFPGQGLVNEQFF. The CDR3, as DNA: TGTGCCAGCAGTTATGTGTTTCCGGGACAGGGTCTCGTGAATGAGCAGTTCTTC.

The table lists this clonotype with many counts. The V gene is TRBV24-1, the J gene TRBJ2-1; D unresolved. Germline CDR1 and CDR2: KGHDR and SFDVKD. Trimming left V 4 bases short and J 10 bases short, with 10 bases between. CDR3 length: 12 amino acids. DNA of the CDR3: TGTGCCACCAGTGAGGTAGTATCCGAGCAGTTCTTC. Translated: CATSEVVSEQFF.

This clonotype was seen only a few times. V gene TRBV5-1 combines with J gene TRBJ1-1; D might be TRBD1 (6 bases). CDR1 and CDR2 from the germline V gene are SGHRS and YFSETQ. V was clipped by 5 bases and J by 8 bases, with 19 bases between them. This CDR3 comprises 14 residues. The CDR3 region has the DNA TGCGCCAGCAGTCCCGGGACATTCAAAGGCGAAGCTTTCTTT. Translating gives CASSPGTFKGEAFF.

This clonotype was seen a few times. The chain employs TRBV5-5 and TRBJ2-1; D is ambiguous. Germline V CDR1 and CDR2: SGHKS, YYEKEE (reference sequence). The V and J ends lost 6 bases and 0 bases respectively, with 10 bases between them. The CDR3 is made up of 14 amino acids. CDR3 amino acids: CASTAVPSYNEQFF. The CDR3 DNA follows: TGTGCCAGCACCGCGGTTCCCTCCTACAATGAGCAGTTCTTC.

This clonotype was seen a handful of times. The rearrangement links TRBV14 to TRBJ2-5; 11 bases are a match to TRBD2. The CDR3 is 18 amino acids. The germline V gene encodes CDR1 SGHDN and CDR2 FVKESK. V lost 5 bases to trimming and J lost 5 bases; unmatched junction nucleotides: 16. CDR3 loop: CASSAAPLAGEVGETQYF. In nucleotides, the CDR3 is TGTGCCAGCAGCGCGGCCCCACTAGCGGGGGAAGTTGGGGAGACCCAGTACTTC.

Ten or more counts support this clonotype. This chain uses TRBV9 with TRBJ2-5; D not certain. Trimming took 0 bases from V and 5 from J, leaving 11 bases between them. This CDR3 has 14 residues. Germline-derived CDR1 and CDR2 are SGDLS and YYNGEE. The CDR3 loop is CASSVGGEWETQYF. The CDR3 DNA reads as TGTGCCAGCAGCGTAGGAGGAGAGTGGGAGACCCAGTACTTC.

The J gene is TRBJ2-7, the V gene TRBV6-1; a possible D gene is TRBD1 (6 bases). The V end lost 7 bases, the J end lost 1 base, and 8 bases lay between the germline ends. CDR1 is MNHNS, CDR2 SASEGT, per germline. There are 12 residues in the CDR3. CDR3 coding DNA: TGTGCCAGCAAGGGGGATTCCTACGAGCAGTACGTC. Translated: CASKGDSYEQYV.

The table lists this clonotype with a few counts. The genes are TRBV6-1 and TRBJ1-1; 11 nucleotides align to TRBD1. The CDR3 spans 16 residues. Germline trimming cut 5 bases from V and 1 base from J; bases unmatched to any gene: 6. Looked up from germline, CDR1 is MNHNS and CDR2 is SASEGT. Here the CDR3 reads CASSQRGQGENTEAFF. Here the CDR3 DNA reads TGTGCCAGCAGTCAAAGGGGACAGGGGGAGAACACTGAAGCTTTCTTT.

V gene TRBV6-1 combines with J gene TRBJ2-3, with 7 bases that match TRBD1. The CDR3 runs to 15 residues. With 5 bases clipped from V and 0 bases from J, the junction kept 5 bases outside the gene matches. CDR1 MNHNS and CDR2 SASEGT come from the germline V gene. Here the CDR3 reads CASSKGQSSTDTQYF. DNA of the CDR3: TGTGCCAGCAGTAAGGGACAGTCTAGCACAGATACGCAGTATTTT.

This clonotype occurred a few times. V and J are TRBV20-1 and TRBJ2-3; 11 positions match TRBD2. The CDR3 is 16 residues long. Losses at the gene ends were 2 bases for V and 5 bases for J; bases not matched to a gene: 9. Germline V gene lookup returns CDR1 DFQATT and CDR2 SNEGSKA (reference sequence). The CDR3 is CSARPPLAGGKDTQYF. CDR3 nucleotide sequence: TGCAGTGCTAGACCACCGTTAGCGGGAGGGAAAGATACGCAGTATTTT.